These 10 T cell receptor beta chains were sequenced from one sample in a study of blood T cell repertoires in COVID-19 (dated by TCRdb to 2020 to 2021). Libraries were built with the immunoSEQ multiplex PCR assay. In TCRdb, the immuneACCESS table is reduced to in-frame sequences with V and J assigned. These tables do not hold every clone; where another copy was compared, an unresolved V gene accounts for under half, and the others remain unexplained. This sample is represented by roughly 220,000 clones; 88% of them were singletons. Of the sample, 14% to 15% falls within the top ten clones. The sequenced sample was PBMCs or T cells enriched from blood (not recorded which). The origin of the receptors is a woman between 50 and 59 years old with acute COVID-19.

This chain joins TRBV7-7 and TRBJ2-1; D possibly corresponds to TRBD2 (5 bases). V shed 8 bases and J shed 0 bases, with 14 bases lying between them. This CDR3 contains 15 residues. Per germline, CDR1 SSHAT and CDR2 FNYEAQ (reference sequence). The CDR3 nucleotides are TGTGCCAGCGCCCCAACCCGGGGCTCCTACAATGAGCAGTTCTTC. Residues: CASAPTRGSYNEQFF.

V is TRBV5-1 and J is TRBJ2-7, with TRBD1 matching 10 bases. V was pared by 0 bases and J by 4 bases, with 7 bases of the junction left unmatched. Germline CDR1 and CDR2: SGHRS and YFSETQ. The length of the CDR3 is 16 residues. CDR3 nucleotides: TGCGCCAGCAGCTTGGCCGCTGCGGACAGGGGGTACGAGCAGTACTTC. Translated: CASSLAAADRGYEQYF.

This rearrangement joins TRBV27 to TRBJ1-2, with D tentatively TRBD1 (6 bases). Between the trimmed V and J ends, which lost 4 bases and 8 bases, there was a span of 20 bases. Germline CDR1 reads MNHEY; CDR2 reads SMNVEV (reference sequence). This CDR3 is 15 amino acids long. The CDR3 nucleotides are TGTGCCAGCAGTTCACGTTTTGCAGGGGTCGGCGGCTACACCTTC. It is translated as CASSSRFAGVGGYTF.

This chain uses TRBV27 with TRBJ1-4; 8 bases fit TRBD1. Germline assignment: CDR1 MNHEY and CDR2 SMNVEV (reference sequence). The CDR3 totals 14 residues. V gave up 2 bases and J gave up 7 bases; unmatched junction bases: 3. The CDR3 coding sequence is TGTGCCAGCAGTTTAGTAGGGACAGGTGAAAAACTGTTTTTT. This gives the protein CASSLVGTGEKLFF.

The V and J genes are TRBV18 and TRBJ1-4; D is unresolved. CDR1 KGHSH and CDR2 LQKENI come from the germline V gene. The CDR3 spans 13 residues. The V and J ends lost 5 bases and 7 bases respectively, with 11 bases between them. CDR3 in amino acids: CASSAGLTEKLFF. The DNA of the CDR3 is TGTGCCAGCTCAGCAGGTCTTACTGAAAAACTGTTTTTT.

The rearrangement joins TRBV27 to TRBJ1-1, with TRBD1 matching 7 bases. This CDR3 has 15 residues. J gave up 0 bases and V 2 bases, and 3 bases lay outside the gene matches. The germline gives CDR1 MNHEY, CDR2 SMNVEV (reference sequence). DNA of the CDR3: TGTGCCAGCAGTTTACCGGACAGGATGAACACTGAAGCTTTCTTT. Translating it yields CASSLPDRMNTEAFF.

There are a few counts of this clone. The chain is built from TRBV18 and TRBJ1-5, with 9 positions matching TRBD1. Germline values: CDR1 KGHSH, CDR2 LQKENI. Trimming removed 5 bases from V and 2 bases from J; junction bases left unmatched: 13. The CDR3 runs to 18 residues. The CDR3 sequence: CASSSGTGFGDGNQPQHF. CDR3 coding DNA: TGTGCCAGCTCATCCGGGACAGGGTTCGGGGATGGCAATCAGCCCCAGCATTTT.

This clone was recorded only once. The CDR3 DNA reads TGTGCCAGCAGTCGACTAGCGGGAGGGCCGCTCGGGGAGACCCAGTACTTC. Translation: CASSRLAGGPLGETQYF. The chain employs TRBV27 and TRBJ2-5; 14 bases are a match to TRBD2. V trimming: 5 bases; J trimming: 5 bases; junction bases outside the gene matches: 10. Per the germline V gene, CDR1 is MNHEY and CDR2 is SMNVEV (reference sequence). This CDR3 contains 17 residues.

The chain is built from TRBV2 and TRBJ2-5, with TRBD1 as a possible D gene (8 bases). CDR1 is SNHLY, CDR2 FYNNEI, per germline. Trimming removed 6 bases at V and 2 bases at J, with 16 bases between. The CDR3 is made up of 15 amino acids. In DNA, the CDR3 is TGTGCCAGCAGCCTACAGGGGGGGGGACAAGAGACCCAGTACTTC. This encodes CASSLQGGGQETQYF.

The chain combines TRBV7-9 with TRBJ2-7; D gene ambiguous. V lost 2 bases and J 3 bases, leaving 11 bases between the germline ends. The CDR3 runs 14 residues. The V gene's germline CDR1 is SEHNR and CDR2 FQNEAQ (reference sequence). The CDR3 spells CASSLTRVHYEQYF. The DNA for the CDR3 is TGTGCCAGCAGCTTAACACGGGTTCACTACGAGCAGTACTTC.